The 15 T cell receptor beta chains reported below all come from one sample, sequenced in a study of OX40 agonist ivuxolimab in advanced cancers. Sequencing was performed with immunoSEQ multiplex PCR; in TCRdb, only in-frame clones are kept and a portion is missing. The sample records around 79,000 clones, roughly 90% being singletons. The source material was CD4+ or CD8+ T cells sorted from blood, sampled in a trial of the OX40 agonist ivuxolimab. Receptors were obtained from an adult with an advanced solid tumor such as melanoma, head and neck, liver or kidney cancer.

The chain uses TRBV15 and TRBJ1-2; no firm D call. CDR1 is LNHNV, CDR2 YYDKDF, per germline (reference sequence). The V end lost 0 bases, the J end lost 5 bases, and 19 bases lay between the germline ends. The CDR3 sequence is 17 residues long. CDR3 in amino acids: CATSRDPGSPSLYGYTF. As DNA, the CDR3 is TGTGCCACCAGCAGAGATCCCGGGTCACCCTCTCTATATGGCTACACCTTC.

The chain's CDR3 is CASSLASGAYEQYF. The CDR3 nucleotides are TGCGCCAGCAGCCTGGCTAGCGGGGCCTACGAGCAGTACTTC. The gene calls are TRBV4-1 and TRBJ2-7, with TRBD2 matching 9 bases. CDR1 is MGHRA and CDR2 is YSYEKL in the germline V gene. V gave up 4 bases and J gave up 2 bases; unmatched junction bases: 3. The CDR3 is made up of 14 amino acids.

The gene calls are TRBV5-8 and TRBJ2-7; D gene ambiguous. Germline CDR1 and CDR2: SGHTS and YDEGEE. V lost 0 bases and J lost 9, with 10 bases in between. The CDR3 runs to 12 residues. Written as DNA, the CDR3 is TGTGCCAGCAGCTTGGAAGTGGTACCGCAGTACTTC. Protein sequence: CASSLEVVPQYF.

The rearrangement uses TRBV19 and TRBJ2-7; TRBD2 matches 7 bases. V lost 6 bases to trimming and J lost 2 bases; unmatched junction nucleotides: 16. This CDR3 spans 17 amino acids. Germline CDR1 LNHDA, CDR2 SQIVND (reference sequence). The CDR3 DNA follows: TGTGCCAGTAGCCCCCGGCAACCGCGGGAGATCACCTACGAGCAGTACTTC. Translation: CASSPRQPREITYEQYF.

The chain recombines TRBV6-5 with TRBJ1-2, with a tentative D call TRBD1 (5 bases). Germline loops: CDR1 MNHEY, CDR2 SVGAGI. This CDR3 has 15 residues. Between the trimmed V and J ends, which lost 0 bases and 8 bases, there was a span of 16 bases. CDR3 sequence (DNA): TGTGCCAGCAGTTACTCGAGACAGACCCCGGGGGGCTACACCTTC. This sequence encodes CASSYSRQTPGGYTF.

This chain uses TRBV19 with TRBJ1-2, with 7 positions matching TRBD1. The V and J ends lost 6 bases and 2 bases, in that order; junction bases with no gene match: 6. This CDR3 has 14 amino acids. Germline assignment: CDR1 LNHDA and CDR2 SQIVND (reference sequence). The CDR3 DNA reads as TGTGCCAGTAGATCACAGGGGACCAACTATGGCTACACCTTC. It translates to CASRSQGTNYGYTF.

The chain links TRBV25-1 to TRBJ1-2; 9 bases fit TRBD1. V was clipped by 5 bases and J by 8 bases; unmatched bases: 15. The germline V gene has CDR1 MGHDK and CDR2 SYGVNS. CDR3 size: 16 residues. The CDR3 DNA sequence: TGTGCCAGCAGTCAAACGGGGGACAGGGATGTAAAGGGCTACACCTTC. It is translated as CASSQTGDRDVKGYTF.

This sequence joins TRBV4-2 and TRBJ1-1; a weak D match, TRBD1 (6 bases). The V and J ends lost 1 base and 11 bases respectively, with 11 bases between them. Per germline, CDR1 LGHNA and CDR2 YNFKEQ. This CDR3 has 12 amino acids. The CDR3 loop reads CASSQVGRGAFF. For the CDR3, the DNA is TGTGCCAGCAGCCAAGTCGGTAGGGGGGCTTTCTTT.

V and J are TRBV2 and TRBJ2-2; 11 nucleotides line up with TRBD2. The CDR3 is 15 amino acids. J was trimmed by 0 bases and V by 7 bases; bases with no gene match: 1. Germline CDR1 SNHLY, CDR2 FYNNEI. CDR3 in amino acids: CASTGLAANTGELFF. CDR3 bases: TGTGCCAGCACGGGACTAGCGGCGAACACCGGGGAGCTGTTTTTT.

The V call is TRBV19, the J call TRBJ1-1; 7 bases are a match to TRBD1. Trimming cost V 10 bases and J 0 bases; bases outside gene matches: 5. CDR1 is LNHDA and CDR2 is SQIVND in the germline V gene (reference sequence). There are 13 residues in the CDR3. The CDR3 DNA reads TGTGCCACCAAGGGACAGCTGAACACTGAAGCTTTCTTT. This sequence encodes CATKGQLNTEAFF.

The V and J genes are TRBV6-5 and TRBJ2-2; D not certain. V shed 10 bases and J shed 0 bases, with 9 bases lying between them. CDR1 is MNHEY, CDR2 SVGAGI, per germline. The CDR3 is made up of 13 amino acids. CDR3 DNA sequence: TGTGCCACCCGTACCCCGAACACCGGGGAGCTGTTTTTT. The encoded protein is CATRTPNTGELFF.

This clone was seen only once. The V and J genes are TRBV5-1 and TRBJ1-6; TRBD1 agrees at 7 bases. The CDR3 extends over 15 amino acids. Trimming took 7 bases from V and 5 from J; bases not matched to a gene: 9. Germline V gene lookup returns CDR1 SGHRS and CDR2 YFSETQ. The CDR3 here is CASQISGTDNSPLHF. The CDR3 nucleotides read TGCGCCAGCCAGATATCCGGGACAGATAATTCACCCCTCCACTTT.

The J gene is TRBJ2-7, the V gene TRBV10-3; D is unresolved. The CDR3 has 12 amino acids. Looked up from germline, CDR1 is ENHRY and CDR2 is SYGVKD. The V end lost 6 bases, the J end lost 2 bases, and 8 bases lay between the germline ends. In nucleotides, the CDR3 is TGTGCCATCAGGGGCAGTACCTACGAGCAGTACTTC. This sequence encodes CAIRGSTYEQYF.

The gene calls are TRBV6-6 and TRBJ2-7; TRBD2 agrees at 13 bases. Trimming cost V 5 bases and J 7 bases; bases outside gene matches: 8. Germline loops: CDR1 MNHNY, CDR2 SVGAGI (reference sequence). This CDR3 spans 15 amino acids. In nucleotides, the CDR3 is TGTGCCAGCAGTACTACCCGGACTAGCGGGAGTGAGCAGTACTTC. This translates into CASSTTRTSGSEQYF.

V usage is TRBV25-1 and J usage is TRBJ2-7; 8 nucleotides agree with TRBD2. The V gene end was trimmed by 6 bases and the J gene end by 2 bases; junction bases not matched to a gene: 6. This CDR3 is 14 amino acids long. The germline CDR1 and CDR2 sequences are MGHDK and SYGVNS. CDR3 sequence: CASRVAGPPYEQYF. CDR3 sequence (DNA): TGTGCCAGCAGGGTAGCGGGGCCCCCCTACGAGCAGTACTTC.